These 11 T cell receptor beta chains share one sample of origin, sequenced in a study of cytomegalovirus exposure and HLA in healthy donors. 13 Jbeta primers and 60 Vbeta primers were used for the PCR. Sequencing was performed with immunoSEQ multiplex PCR; in TCRdb, only in-frame clones are kept and a portion is missing. The sample comprises about 140,000 clones, 80% of which are singletons, and 6.8% rests with the top ten. What was sequenced was PBMCs. The source of these receptors is a middle-aged man in good health and CMV-seropositive.

This clone turned up a few times. This chain links TRBV5-1 with TRBJ1-1; D is possibly TRBD1 (5 bases). The CDR3 spans 12 residues. Per germline, CDR1 SGHRS and CDR2 YFSETQ. V lost 3 bases and J 3 bases, leaving 6 bases between the germline ends. CDR3 protein: CASSSGYTEAFF. DNA for the CDR3: TGCGCCAGCAGCTCAGGGTACACTGAAGCTTTCTTT.

The gene calls are TRBV2 and TRBJ2-2, with D perhaps TRBD2 (5 bases). Germline CDR1 and CDR2: SNHLY and FYNNEI. V lost 6 bases and J lost 4, with 9 bases in between. CDR3 size: 13 residues. The CDR3 DNA reads TGTGCCAGCAGGCGGACTGTCACCGGGGAGCTGTTTTTT. It codes for CASRRTVTGELFF.

The chain employs TRBV19 and TRBJ1-1; weak D call: TRBD1 (6 bases). The CDR3 consists of 15 residues. The germline V and J ends were trimmed by 5 bases and 4 bases, with 17 bases remaining between them. Germline values: CDR1 LNHDA, CDR2 SQIVND (reference sequence). The CDR3 loop reads CASSQGLGFGTEAFF. The CDR3, as DNA: TGTGCCAGTAGTCAGGGGTTGGGGTTTGGCACTGAAGCTTTCTTT.

The chain has TRBV9 and TRBJ1-1; D gene uncertain. The CDR3 spans 13 residues. V dropped 3 bases and J dropped 2 bases, with 8 bases sitting between them. The germline CDR1 and CDR2 sequences are SGDLS and YYNGEE. CDR3 coding DNA: TGTGCCAGCAGCGCTCCGGGAAACACTGAAGCTTTCTTT. Its translation is CASSAPGNTEAFF.

J is TRBJ2-3 and V is TRBV5-1; D possibly corresponds to TRBD1 (5 bases). V was trimmed by 4 bases and J by 5 bases, leaving 14 bases between them. CDR3 length equals 14 residues. Per germline, CDR1 SGHRS and CDR2 YFSETQ. CDR3 sequence reads: CASSDGDSLDTQYF. CDR3 in DNA: TGCGCCAGCAGCGATGGCGACAGTTTAGATACGCAGTATTTT.

J is TRBJ2-7 and V is TRBV7-2, with 7 bases lining up with TRBD2. Germline V gives CDR1 SGHTA, CDR2 FQGNSA. This CDR3 is built from 14 residues. Trimming at V came to 3 bases and at J to 2 bases, leaving 4 bases not matched to a gene. Here the CDR3 DNA reads TGTGCCAGCAGCTTCCCGACTAGCCCCTACGAGCAGTACTTC. Amino acid sequence: CASSFPTSPYEQYF.

The V call is TRBV7-2, the J call TRBJ1-1; D is perhaps TRBD1 (5 bases). Germline CDR1 and CDR2: SGHTA and FQGNSA. The CDR3 loop spans 14 amino acids. Trimming stripped 1 base from V and 5 bases from J, with 11 bases between. The CDR3 nucleotides are TGTGCCAGCAGCTTAGACGGGGGAGGAACTGAAGCTTTCTTT. Protein sequence: CASSLDGGGTEAFF.

The chain employs TRBV6-1 and TRBJ2-7; possible D gene TRBD2, 7 bases. From germline, CDR1 is MNHNS and CDR2 SASEGT. Trimming stripped 7 bases from V and 1 base from J, with 17 bases between. CDR3 length: 15 residues. DNA of the CDR3: TGTGCCAGCACTAAAGGGGGGGCGCCGTCCTACGAGCAGTACTTC. As protein: CASTKGGAPSYEQYF.

This chain uses TRBV15 with TRBJ2-5; D possibly corresponds to TRBD2 (5 bases). The V and J ends lost 6 bases and 1 base respectively, with 21 bases between them. Germline CDR1 is LNHNV and CDR2 is YYDKDF (reference sequence). The CDR3 runs 17 residues. CDR3 region: CATSSFPPTRLQETQYF. The CDR3 DNA sequence: TGTGCCACCAGTTCTTTCCCCCCTACTAGGCTCCAAGAGACCCAGTACTTC.

The CDR3 here is CASSTYSGGMTDTQYF. The CDR3, as DNA: TGCGCCAGCAGCACGTATAGCGGGGGGATGACAGATACGCAGTATTTT. The rearrangement links TRBV5-1 to TRBJ2-3; 10 nucleotides match TRBD2. V lost 4 bases, J lost 3 bases, and 8 bases stayed unmatched. This CDR3 is 16 amino acids long. Germline V lookup: CDR1 SGHRS, CDR2 YFSETQ.

J is TRBJ2-4 and V is TRBV5-6; a possible D gene is TRBD1 (6 bases). Between the trimmed V and J ends, which lost 4 bases and 0 bases, there was a span of 17 bases. The CDR3 is 17 residues long. Germline loops: CDR1 SGHDT, CDR2 YYEEEE. CDR3 sequence reads: CASSALDRRLAKNIQYF. CDR3 coding DNA: TGTGCCAGCAGCGCCTTGGACAGACGATTAGCCAAAAACATTCAGTACTTC.